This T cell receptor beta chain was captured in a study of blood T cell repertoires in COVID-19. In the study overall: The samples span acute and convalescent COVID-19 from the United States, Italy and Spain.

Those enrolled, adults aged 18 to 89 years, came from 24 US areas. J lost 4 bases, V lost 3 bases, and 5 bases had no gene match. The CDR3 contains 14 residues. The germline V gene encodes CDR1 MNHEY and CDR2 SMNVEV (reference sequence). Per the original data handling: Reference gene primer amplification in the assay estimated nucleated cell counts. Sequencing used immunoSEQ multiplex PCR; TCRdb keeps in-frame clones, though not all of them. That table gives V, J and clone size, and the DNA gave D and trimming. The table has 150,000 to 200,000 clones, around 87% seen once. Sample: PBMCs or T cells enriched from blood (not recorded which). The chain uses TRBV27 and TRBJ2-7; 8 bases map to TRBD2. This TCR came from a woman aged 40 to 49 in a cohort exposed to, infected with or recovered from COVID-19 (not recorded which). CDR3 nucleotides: TGTGCCAGCAGTTTTAAGCGGGAGTCTTACGAGCAGTACTTC. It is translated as CASSFKRESYEQYF.